The T cell receptor beta chain described here comes from a study of graft-versus-host responses after intestinal transplantation. The wider study: Among the recipients, all got anti-thymocyte globulin induction and then tacrolimus and steroids for roughly three years.

About this clone itself: As yet, its antigen is unknown.

Measured with immunoSEQ multiplex PCR; TCRdb has only the in-frame clones, and not every one. The repertoire includes around 120,000 clones, 90% to 95% of them detected once, and 3% to 3.5% sits in the top ten. Whole-study findings and limits: The authors found GvH clones in recipient marrow, some appearing first in ileum or blood. Clonal ratios of graft-versus-host to host-versus-graft in allografts were high for patients exhibiting graft-donor T cell macrochimerism.

Here the sequenced sample was unstimulated CD8+ T cells sorted from spleen or lymph node cells, taken before intestinal transplant. The origin of this receptor is a human donor who received an intestinal transplant.

CDR3 coding DNA: TGCGCCAGCAGCCAAACGGGGGGGACTGAAGCTTTCTTT. It encodes CASSQTGGTEAFF. The V gene is TRBV5-1, the J gene TRBJ1-1; D is perhaps TRBD1 (5 bases). The CDR3 contains 13 residues. From germline, CDR1 is SGHRS and CDR2 YFSETQ. Trimming shortened V by 4 bases and J by 5 bases, and 12 bases separated the two germline ends.